The next 14 T cell receptor beta chains were all read from a single sample in a study of T cell responses to AZD1222 COVID-19 vaccine. Clones were sequenced by immunoSEQ multiplex PCR, and TCRdb holds only the in-frame ones, with some missing. The table has nearly 110,000 clones, roughly 85% seen once; the top ten hold around 4.9%. The sequencing here drew on peripheral blood, taken 28 days after the second AZD1222 dose. The receptor set was obtained from an adult who received the AZD1222 COVID-19 vaccine.

This clone has just one count. The junction shows a germline mismatch at one end, possibly a read error. The chain uses TRBV19 and TRBJ1-2; 7 nucleotides align to TRBD1. Germline assignment: CDR1 LNHDA and CDR2 SQIVND (reference sequence). The CDR3 is made up of 14 amino acids. In nucleotides, the CDR3 is TGTGCCAGTAAAAGGGGGCCAAATAACCATGGCTACACCTTC. The encoded protein is CASKRGPNNHGYTF.

The sample holds a few counts of this clone. J is TRBJ2-2 and V is TRBV19, with 7 bases fitting TRBD2. The trim removed 3 bases at V and 4 bases at J, leaving 14 bases unmatched. Looked up from germline, CDR1 is LNHDA and CDR2 is SQIVND (reference sequence). The CDR3 covers 18 residues. CDR3 region: CASSIPPRLKRGTGELFF. CDR3 nucleotide sequence: TGTGCCAGTAGTATTCCCCCTCGTTTGAAGCGGGGCACCGGGGAGCTGTTTTTT.

The chain joins TRBV2 to TRBJ2-7; the D is unclear. Germline V CDR1 and CDR2: SNHLY, FYNNEI. V lost 6 bases and J 1 base, leaving 10 bases between the germline ends. This CDR3 spans 13 amino acids. The CDR3 reads CASRPVGSYEQYF. CDR3 coding DNA: TGTGCCAGCAGGCCCGTCGGGTCCTACGAGCAGTACTTC. Full variable domain (rest looked up from reference TRBV2 and TRBJ2-7): EPEVTQTPSHQVTQMGQEVILRCVPISNHLYFYWYRQILGQKVEFLVSFYNNEISEKSEIFDDQFSVERPDGSNFTLKIRSTKLEDSAMYFCASRPVGSYEQYFGPGTRLTVT.

The CDR3 DNA is TGTGCCAGCAGTTTAAGGAGGGCTGGGGAGCTGTTTTTT. Translation gives CASSLRRAGELFF. The J gene is TRBJ2-2, the V gene TRBV27, with D possibly matching TRBD2 (6 bases). Trimming shortened V by 2 bases and J by 8 bases, and 9 bases separated the two germline ends. This CDR3 spans 13 amino acids. Per germline, CDR1 MNHEY and CDR2 SMNVEV (reference sequence).

The V gene is TRBV18, the J gene TRBJ1-1; D is ambiguous. CDR3 length: 14 residues. Trimming cost V 3 bases and J 3 bases, with 11 bases left between them. Germline V lookup: CDR1 KGHSH, CDR2 LQKENI. The CDR3: CASSPTVTDTEAFF. Here the CDR3 DNA reads TGTGCCAGCTCACCCACAGTAACGGACACTGAAGCTTTCTTT. The whole variable domain, remainder taken from reference TRBV18 and TRBJ1-1, is NAGVMQNPRHLVRRRGQEARLRCSPMKGHSHVYWYRQLPEEGLKFMVYLQKENIIDESGMPKERFSAEFPKEGPSILRIQQVVRGDSAAYFCASSPTVTDTEAFFGQGTRLTVV.

This clone has more than one count but fewer than ten. Other DNA variants within this sample encode the same CDR3. This chain connects TRBV30 to TRBJ1-1; the D is unclear. CDR1 GTSNPN and CDR2 SVGIG come from the germline V gene (reference sequence). The CDR3 runs to 13 residues. The V and J ends lost 4 bases and 0 bases respectively, with 9 bases between them. CDR3 sequence: CAWKRRMNTEAFF. Written as DNA, the CDR3 is TGTGCCTGGAAAAGACGGATGAACACTGAAGCTTTCTTT.

V and J are TRBV5-1 and TRBJ2-1; 7 bases map to TRBD2. V lost 0 bases, J lost 6 bases, and 6 bases stayed unmatched. Germline CDR1 reads SGHRS; CDR2 reads YFSETQ. The CDR3 sequence is 15 residues long. The CDR3: CASSLDRAGANEQFF. CDR3 sequence (DNA): TGCGCCAGCAGCTTGGATCGCGCGGGAGCCAATGAGCAGTTCTTC. The entire variable domain, with the rest obtained from reference TRBV5-1 and TRBJ2-1, is as follows: KAGVTQTPRYLIKTRGQQVTLSCSPISGHRSVSWYQQTPGQGLQFLFEYFSETQRNKGNFPGRFSGRQFSNSRSEMNVSTLELGDSALYLCASSLDRAGANEQFFGPGTRLTVL.

In this sample, this clone turned up a few times. The rearrangement links TRBV7-2 to TRBJ2-7; 9 nucleotides match TRBD1. Germline V gene data show CDR1 as SGHTA and CDR2 as FQGNSA. The CDR3 totals 14 residues. J was trimmed by 9 bases and V by 5 bases; bases with no gene match: 11. This CDR3 reads CASSLRDRDVAQYF. CDR3 bases: TGTGCCAGCAGCCTCCGGGACAGGGATGTGGCGCAGTACTTC.

This chain joins TRBV6-5 and TRBJ2-2; 9 positions match TRBD1. The CDR3 has 16 amino acids. Germline-derived CDR1 and CDR2 are MNHEY and SVGAGI. V gave up 2 bases and J gave up 3 bases; unmatched junction bases: 4. The CDR3 reads CASSYGTGRDTGELFF. In nucleotides, the CDR3 is TGTGCCAGCAGTTACGGGACAGGGAGGGACACCGGGGAGCTGTTTTTT.

The rearrangement joins TRBV19 to TRBJ2-7; the match to TRBD1 covers 7 bases. V was clipped by 10 bases and J by 2 bases; unmatched bases: 5. The CDR3 totals 12 residues. CDR1 is LNHDA, CDR2 SQIVND, per germline (reference sequence). The CDR3 region has the DNA TGTGCCACAGGGCAGGGGGCCTACGAGCAGTACTTC. It specifies CATGQGAYEQYF.

V is TRBV7-2 and J is TRBJ1-1; D not certain. Trimming took off 2 bases at V and 8 bases at J, with 15 bases between the two ends. Germline CDR1 is SGHTA and CDR2 is FQGNSA. This CDR3 is built from 14 residues. The CDR3 DNA is TGTGCCAGCAGCTTACGTGGGAGGGAACAGGAAGCTTTCTTT. As protein: CASSLRGREQEAFF.

The chain uses TRBV21-1 and TRBJ2-7; TRBD2, the D gene given by the table, was not confirmed from the DNA. TRBV21-1 is tagged as a pseudogene. The CDR3 extends over 17 amino acids. CDR3 coding DNA: TGTGCCAGCAGCAAAGCCCAAGCCCACGGACTCGTCTACGAGCAGTACTTC. Its protein product is CASSKAQAHGLVYEQYF.

J is TRBJ1-2 and V is TRBV4-2, with 9 bases that match TRBD1. Germline V gene sequence: CDR1 LGHNA, CDR2 YNFKEQ. This CDR3 has 17 amino acids. V lost 3 bases to trimming and J lost 2 bases; unmatched junction nucleotides: 10. CDR3 sequence: CASSHRQGGTQNYGYTF. DNA of the CDR3: TGTGCCAGCAGCCATAGACAGGGGGGTACCCAAAACTATGGCTACACCTTC.

V usage is TRBV18 and J usage is TRBJ2-2; possibly TRBD1 for D (6 bases). Trimming took off 6 bases at V and 0 bases at J, with 11 bases between the two ends. This CDR3 has 15 residues. Looked up from germline, CDR1 is KGHSH and CDR2 is LQKENI. The CDR3 loop reads CASSPGTPNTGELFF. The CDR3 nucleotides read TGTGCCAGCTCCCCCGGGACACCGAACACCGGGGAGCTGTTTTTT.